This TCR beta chain was sequenced during a study of shared clonotypes between healthy human individuals. Across the whole study: CD4 naive and memory got three plates each, CD8 naive two, CD8 memory one.

This clone was recorded once. Its cognate antigen is unknown. CDR3 length: 15 amino acids. Deletions cut 3 bases from V and 5 bases from J, with 14 bases between. Germline V gene lookup returns CDR1 SGHRS and CDR2 YFSETQ. Study-level findings and limits: Naive CD4 clonotypes overlapped across a few donors at roughly 5.1%. Compared with memory subsets, naive subsets generally had larger estimated richness.

The assay was immunoSEQ multiplex PCR, and TCRdb's table has in-frame clones only and misses some. The sample includes about 300,000 clones, 74% of them seen just once. The gene calls are TRBV5-1 and TRBJ2-2, with D unclear. Sequencing was done on a sample of memory CD4+ T cells sorted from blood. Subset: CD45RA-negative fraction. The sequence came from a man aged 25-40 years in good health. The CDR3 coding sequence is TGCGCCAGCAGCTCCGGCGTACCGGAAACCGGGGAGCTGTTTTTT. It is translated as CASSSGVPETGELFF.